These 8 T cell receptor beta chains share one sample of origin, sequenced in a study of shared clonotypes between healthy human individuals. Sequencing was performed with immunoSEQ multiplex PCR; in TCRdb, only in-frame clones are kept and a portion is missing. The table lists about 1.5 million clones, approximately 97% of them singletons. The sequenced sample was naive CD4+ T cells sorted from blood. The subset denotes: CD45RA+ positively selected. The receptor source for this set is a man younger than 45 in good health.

CDR3 in amino acids: CASSPGQTNEQFF. DNA for the CDR3: TGTGCCAGCAGCCCGGGACAGACCAATGAGCAGTTCTTC. The chain links TRBV7-3 to TRBJ2-1; 7 bases are a match to TRBD1. V lost 5 bases, J lost 6 bases, and 4 bases stayed unmatched. Germline CDR1 reads SGHTA; CDR2 reads FQGTGA. This CDR3 is built from 13 residues.

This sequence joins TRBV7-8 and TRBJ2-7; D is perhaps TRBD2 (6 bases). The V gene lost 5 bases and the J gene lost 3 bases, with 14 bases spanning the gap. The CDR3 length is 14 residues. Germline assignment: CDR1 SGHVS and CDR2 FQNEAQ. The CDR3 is CASSVRGLSYEQYF. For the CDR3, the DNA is TGTGCCAGCAGCGTAAGGGGACTCAGCTACGAGCAGTACTTC.

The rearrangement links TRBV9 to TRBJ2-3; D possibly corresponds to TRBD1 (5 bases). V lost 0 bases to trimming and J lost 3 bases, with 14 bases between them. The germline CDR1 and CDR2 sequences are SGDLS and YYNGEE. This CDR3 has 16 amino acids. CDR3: CASSVGQGMDTDTQYF. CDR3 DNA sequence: TGTGCCAGCAGCGTAGGGCAGGGCATGGATACAGATACGCAGTATTTT.

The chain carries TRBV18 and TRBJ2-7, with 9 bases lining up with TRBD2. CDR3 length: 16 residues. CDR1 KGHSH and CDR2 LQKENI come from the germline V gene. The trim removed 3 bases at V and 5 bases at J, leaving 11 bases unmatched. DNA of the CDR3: TGTGCCAGCTCACCCCTAGGCCCTAGCGGGATAGACGAGCAGTACTTC. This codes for CASSPLGPSGIDEQYF. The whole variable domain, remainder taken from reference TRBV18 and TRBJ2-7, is NAGVMQNPRHLVRRRGQEARLRCSPMKGHSHVYWYRQLPEEGLKFMVYLQKENIIDESGMPKERFSAEFPKEGPSILRIQQVVRGDSAAYFCASSPLGPSGIDEQYFGPGTRLTVT.

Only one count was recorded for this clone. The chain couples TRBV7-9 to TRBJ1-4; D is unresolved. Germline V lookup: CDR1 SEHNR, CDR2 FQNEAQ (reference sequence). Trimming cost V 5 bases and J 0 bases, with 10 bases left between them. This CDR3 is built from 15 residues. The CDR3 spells CASSPRRATNEKLFF. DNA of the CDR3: TGTGCCAGCAGCCCAAGACGAGCAACTAATGAAAAACTGTTTTTT.

CDR3 amino acids: CASTRLAGMGTGELFF. Written as DNA, the CDR3 is TGTGCCAGCACCAGACTAGCGGGAATGGGGACCGGGGAGCTGTTTTTT. The rearrangement links TRBV2 to TRBJ2-2, with 11 positions matching TRBD2. J was trimmed by 5 bases and V by 7 bases; bases with no gene match: 9. Germline CDR1 SNHLY, CDR2 FYNNEI. CDR3 length: 16 amino acids.

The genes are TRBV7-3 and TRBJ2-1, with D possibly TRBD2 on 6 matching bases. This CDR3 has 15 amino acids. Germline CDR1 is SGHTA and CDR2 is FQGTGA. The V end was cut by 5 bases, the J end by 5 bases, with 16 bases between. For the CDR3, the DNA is TGTGCCAGCAGCGTAGGGGCTAGCGTCAACAATGAGCAGTTCTTC. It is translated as CASSVGASVNNEQFF.

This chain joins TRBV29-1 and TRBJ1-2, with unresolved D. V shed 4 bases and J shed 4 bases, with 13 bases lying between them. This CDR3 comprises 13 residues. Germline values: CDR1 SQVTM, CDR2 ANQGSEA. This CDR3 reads CSVVMNPTYGYTF. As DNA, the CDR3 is TGCAGCGTTGTTATGAATCCAACCTATGGCTACACCTTC.